Reported below is one T cell receptor beta chain. This clonotype was detected a few times. Its antigen is currently not known. No much larger clone exists at a distance of one base, and base qualities are not known. The data were taken from a study of regulatory T cells in long-lasting Graves disease (dated by TCRdb to 2020 to 2023). General notes on the study: Antithyroid drugs had been taken for less than 3 months by newly diagnosed Graves' disease patients. Patients with persistent Graves' disease were compared with patients with newly diagnosed Graves' disease using TCR sequencing and RNA sequencing of peripheral blood. The study was conducted in China and was registered as a clinical trial. TCR sequencing covered some 13 persistent and about 20 newly diagnosed Graves' disease patients, about 35 samples in total. The investigation overall reported the following: Persistent Graves' disease patients showed lower TCR Shannon entropy and fewer highly expanded clones than newly diagnosed patients, suggesting clonal expansion. Persistent disease showed preferential use of TRBV28, TRBJ1-2 and TRBJ2-5, whereas newly diagnosed disease favored TRBV20-1 and TRBJ2-1. More public clonotypes were shared among persistent patients (roughly 2,900) than among newly diagnosed patients (under 1,000). Sequencing and analysis were restricted to the TCR beta chain. Peripheral blood alone was examined, since thyroid tissue, which constituted the primary lesion, could not be accessed. The authors acknowledged the small sample size as a limitation that may reduce accuracy.

To prepare the library, multiplex PCR was applied. Instrument used: Illumina HiSeq 4000. CDR3 regions were amplified by Arm-PCR with iRepertoire HTBI primers to construct TCR beta libraries. PCR products were gel purified before sequencing. Per the original workflow: A total of around 66 TRBV and 14 TRBJ segments were identified across samples and were used for gene usage analysis of CDR3 amino acid clonotypes. COPE and FqMerger were used to merge filtered high-quality paired reads into contigs. BLAST was used to align contigs to IMGT TRBV, TRBD and TRBJ reference genes, with CDR3 defined following IMGT. Clonotypes above 0.1% frequency were classified as highly expanded clones. Shannon entropy was used to measure repertoire diversity, and the Gini coefficient was used to measure V-J evenness. Clonotypes shared by more than one individual were considered public. Using fastp trimming at Q25 and MiXCR clonotype assembly, TCRdb reanalyzed the public sequencing data and kept in-frame beta chains. All rows with the same CDR3 protein become a single entry with the most common DNA and genes. TCRdb, not the authors, supplied the V and J calls. Recorded for this sample are about 560,000 distinct CDR3 sequences; about 16% of them occurred a single time. The ten largest clones add up to around 11% of the sample.

The time point label for this specimen denotes: newly diagnosed GD, antithyroid drugs for less than 3 months. For both TCR sequencing and RNA sequencing, RNA was extracted from PBMCs using TRIzol. Graves' disease was diagnosed according to American Thyroid Association guidelines. The patients came from an endocrinology department in Xi'an, China. From each patient, 7.5 to 10 milliliters of peripheral blood was collected into an EDTA anticoagulant tube. Ficoll Paque Plus density gradient separation was used to isolate PBMCs, and no further T cell sorting was done. RNA quality was checked with an Agilent 2100 Bioanalyzer and agarose gel, and concentration with a NanoDrop 2000. The germline V gene sets CDR1 to SQVTM and CDR2 to ANQGSEA. V is shortened by 4 bases, J by 6 bases, and the region joining them spans 15 bases. The cysteine opens and the phenylalanine closes a CDR3 of 13 amino acids. Only the CDR3 region is kept as DNA, spanning 39 bases read in frame from base 1.

The data were also submitted as part of a second study, on T cells in Graves' hyperthyroidism and ophthalmopathy. That second publication adds: Stable Graves' hyperthyroidism was defined as the absence of progression to ophthalmopathy over 18 months of follow-up. Hyperthyroidism patients were aged 18 to 65 years and newly diagnosed, with disease duration of less than 2 months. Patients with uncontrolled infections, other autoimmune diseases, pregnancy or lactation were excluded. Diagnoses were established on the basis of clinical symptoms, serum thyroxine and TRAb, thyroid ultrasound, and orbital computed tomography. The TCR CDR3 was subjected to a first round of RT-PCR using the HTBI primer set and the Qiagen OneStep RT-PCR kit. Most expanded thyroid clonotypes (frequency above 0.001) were also detected in blood, suggesting blood repertoires may reflect thyroid immune responses. In cross-validation, a model built on a 13 V-J signature told ophthalmopathy apart from stable hyperthyroidism with 87.88% sensitivity and around 81% specificity, and in testing the same model reached 80%/75%. During validation, the model predicted progression to ophthalmopathy a median of roughly six months ahead of onset, with almost 71% sensitivity and 72% to 80% specificity. TCR V-J signatures able to tell the groups apart were searched for in a discovery cohort of about a hundred patients, of whom around 43 had Graves' ophthalmopathy and roughly 58 had stable Graves' hyperthyroidism. Whether ophthalmopathy could be predicted prospectively was tested in an independent validation cohort made up of approximately 19 hyperthyroidism patients plus 17 patients who later progressed to ophthalmopathy. The approximately 97 discovery patients were randomly divided into training and test sets at a 7:3 ratio. In addition, the study compared T-cell repertoires in thyroid tissue and in blood from six Graves' hyperthyroidism patients. After blood sampling, hyperthyroidism patients were treated with methimazole at a starting dose of 30 mg daily, and ophthalmopathy patients were treated with high-dose intravenous methylprednisolone. The libraries were constructed in a second round of multiplex PCR and then size-selected and purified. The libraries were sequenced on an Illumina HiSeq2000 using paired-end 100 bp reads. SOAPnuke was used to process the raw data, removing reads that contained adapters or uncalled bases, had a mean Phred below 15, or lacked an exact match to the constant primer or identifier. High-quality paired reads were merged using COPE v1.2.5, and each unique nucleotide sequence was defined as a clonotype. MiTCR v1.1 was used to align the clonotypes against IMGT TRBV, TRBD and TRBJ reference segments. Analysis was restricted to V-J combinations with a frequency above 0.0001, which covered about 99% of repertoires. A TCS score was defined as the ratio of F50 (clonal expansion) to E x V (chaos), with BLOSUM62-based TCRdist applied between CDR3 peptides within each V-J. Welch's t-statistics and random forest reduced around 550 V-J features to 13, which were used in a naive Bayes classifier (R e1071). No statistical method was used to set the sample size in advance, and investigators knew the group allocation. According to the paper, TCR Vbeta CDR3 sequencing was carried out on roughly 130 peripheral blood samples, which came from 40 to 45 ophthalmopathy, approximately 78 hyperthyroidism and approximately 17 progressor patients.

The V and J segments used are TRBV29-1 and TRBJ1-2; the D gene is perhaps TRBD1, from 6 matching bases. This specimen was peripheral blood mononuclear cells (PBMCs), taken at new diagnosis, from a patient treated with antithyroid drugs. The TCR was taken from a man in his late teens or twenties with Graves disease. Donor details come from another sample of the same person, matched by shared clones. The CDR3 reads as follows: CSVVGSGVDGYTF. The bases read TGCAGCGTTGTAGGCTCAGGGGTTGATGGCTACACCTTC.